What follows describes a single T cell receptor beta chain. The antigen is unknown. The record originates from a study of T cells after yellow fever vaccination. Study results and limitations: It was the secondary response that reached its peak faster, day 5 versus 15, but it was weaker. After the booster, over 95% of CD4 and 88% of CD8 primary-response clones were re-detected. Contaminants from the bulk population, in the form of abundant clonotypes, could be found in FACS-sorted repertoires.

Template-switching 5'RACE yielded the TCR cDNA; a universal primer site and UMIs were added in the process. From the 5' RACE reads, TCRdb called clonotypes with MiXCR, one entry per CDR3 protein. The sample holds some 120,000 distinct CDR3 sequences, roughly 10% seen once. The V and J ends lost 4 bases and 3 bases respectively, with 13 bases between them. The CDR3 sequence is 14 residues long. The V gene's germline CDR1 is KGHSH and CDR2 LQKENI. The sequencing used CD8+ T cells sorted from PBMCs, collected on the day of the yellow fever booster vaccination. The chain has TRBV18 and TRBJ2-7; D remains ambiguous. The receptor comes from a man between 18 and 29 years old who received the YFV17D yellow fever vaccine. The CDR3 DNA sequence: TGTGCCAGCTCACACCCCCAAGTGAGCTACGAGCAGTACTTC. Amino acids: CASSHPQVSYEQYF.